The 27 T cell receptor beta chains reported below all come from one sample, sequenced in a study of OX40 agonist ivuxolimab in advanced cancers. The table came from immunoSEQ multiplex PCR; TCRdb's copy has only in-frame clones and leaves some out. This table holds about 98,000 clones, more than 85% found once. The sequences come from CD4+ or CD8+ T cells sorted from blood, collected in a trial of the OX40 agonist ivuxolimab. The receptors come from an adult with an advanced solid tumor such as melanoma, head and neck, liver or kidney cancer.

This rearrangement joins TRBV2 to TRBJ1-1; D gene ambiguous. V was cut by 3 bases and J by 3 bases, with 8 bases left in between. This CDR3 is built from 13 residues. Germline CDR1 SNHLY, CDR2 FYNNEI. CDR3 DNA: TGTGCCAGCAGTGATTCCCGTGACACTGAAGCTTTCTTT. It translates to CASSDSRDTEAFF.

The chain recombines TRBV14 with TRBJ2-1; 8 positions match TRBD2. Germline assignment: CDR1 SGHDN and CDR2 FVKESK. The CDR3 has 15 residues. V lost 1 base to trimming and J lost 6 bases; unmatched junction nucleotides: 5. The CDR3 sequence is CASSQGGGGRNEQFF. The CDR3 DNA is TGTGCCAGCAGCCAAGGCGGCGGGGGGCGCAATGAGCAGTTCTTC. The variable domain in full, with the rest retrieved from reference TRBV14 and TRBJ2-1, is EAGVTQFPSHSVIEKGQTVTLRCDPISGHDNLYWYRRVMGKEIKFLLHFVKESKQDESGMPNNRFLAERTGGTYSTLKVQPAELEDSGVYFCASSQGGGGRNEQFFGPGTRLTVL.

V gene TRBV6-5 combines with J gene TRBJ1-5; D may be TRBD1 (5 bases). The length of the CDR3 is 14 residues. The germline V gene has CDR1 MNHEY and CDR2 SVGAGI. V lost 2 bases and J lost 3, with 8 bases in between. The CDR3, as DNA: TGTGCCAGCAGTTACCGGGGCCTCAATCAGCCCCAGCATTTT. Its translation is CASSYRGLNQPQHF.

In its sample, this clone was seen once. This chain connects TRBV19 to TRBJ2-1; possibly TRBD2 for D (7 bases). V lost 2 bases, J lost 2 bases, and 13 bases lay in between. Germline-derived CDR1 and CDR2 are LNHDA and SQIVND (reference sequence). The CDR3 spans 16 residues. The CDR3 protein is CASSILLGGAYNEQFF. The CDR3 nucleotides are TGTGCCAGTAGTATACTGCTAGGGGGGGCCTACAATGAGCAGTTCTTC.

The genes are TRBV5-4 and TRBJ2-5; tentative D call: TRBD2 (5 bases). The CDR3 is 12 residues long. Per the germline V gene, CDR1 is SGHNT and CDR2 is YYREEE (reference sequence). V was shortened by 4 bases and J by 5 bases, with 9 bases between the two germline ends. The CDR3 DNA reads TGTGCCAGCAGCGGGAGAGGTGAGACCCAGTACTTC. Translation: CASSGRGETQYF. The full variable domain, in which reference TRBV5-4 and TRBJ2-5 provide the parts outside the CDR3, is ETGVTQSPTHLIKTRGQQVTLRCSSQSGHNTVSWYQQALGQGPQFIFQYYREEENGRGNFPPRFSGLQFPNYSSELNVNALELDDSALYLCASSGRGETQYFGPGTRLLVL.

The chain uses TRBV6-5 and TRBJ1-1; 7 bases match TRBD1. Per the germline V gene, CDR1 is MNHEY and CDR2 is SVGAGI. With 4 bases clipped from V and 0 bases from J, the junction kept 5 bases outside the gene matches. The CDR3 length is 15 residues. The CDR3 DNA sequence: TGTGCCAGCAGTTCGACCGGGACAGTGAACACTGAAGCTTTCTTT. It codes for CASSSTGTVNTEAFF.

This chain links TRBV6-5 with TRBJ2-5; possible D gene TRBD2, 6 bases. The CDR3 has 12 amino acids. The V gene's germline CDR1 is MNHEY and CDR2 SVGAGI. V was shortened by 9 bases and J by 0 bases, with 8 bases between the two germline ends. CDR3 sequence reads: CASWDYQETQYF. Here the CDR3 DNA reads TGTGCCAGTTGGGACTACCAAGAGACCCAGTACTTC.

This chain uses TRBV15 with TRBJ2-1; TRBD1 or TRBD2 may be the D gene (5 bases each). V was trimmed by 4 bases and J by 13 bases, leaving 17 bases between them. The CDR3 contains 13 residues. Per the germline V gene, CDR1 is LNHNV and CDR2 is YYDKDF (reference sequence). DNA of the CDR3: TGTGCCACCAGCAACCTGGGTCGGGGCGACCAGTTCTTC. This codes for CATSNLGRGDQFF.

This chain links TRBV13 with TRBJ1-3; D gene uncertain. CDR3 length equals 12 residues. V was pared by 5 bases and J by 2 bases, with 4 bases between. Germline-derived CDR1 and CDR2 are PRHDT and FYEKMQ (reference sequence). CDR3 DNA: TGTGCCAGCAGCATCGCTGGAAACACCATATATTTT. Amino acid sequence: CASSIAGNTIYF.

The genes are TRBV6-5 and TRBJ1-6; tentatively, D is TRBD1 (5 bases). V gave up 6 bases and J gave up 9 bases, with 18 bases separating them. CDR3 length: 15 residues. Germline V gene sequence: CDR1 MNHEY, CDR2 SVGAGI. In nucleotides, the CDR3 is TGTGCCAGCAGCTTACAGGCGGGAGGCGGTTCACCCCTCCACTTT. Amino acid sequence: CASSLQAGGGSPLHF.

A note on this clone: An end of the junction does not agree with germline; a read error may underlie this. This same CDR3 is encoded by further DNA sequences in the sample. The rearrangement uses TRBV18 and TRBJ2-1; 14 bases fit TRBD2. This CDR3 has 16 amino acids. Germline CDR1 reads KGHSH; CDR2 reads LQKENI. CDR3 sequence reads: CASSLGLAGVSNEQFF. CDR3 sequence (DNA): TGTGCCAGTTCACTGGGACTAGCGGGAGTGTCCAATGAGCAGTTCTTC.

This sequence joins TRBV4-1 and TRBJ2-1; D is unresolved. Between the trimmed V and J ends, which lost 0 bases and 5 bases, there was a span of 20 bases. The germline V gene encodes CDR1 MGHRA and CDR2 YSYEKL. This CDR3 region has 18 residues. The CDR3 protein is CASSQETVTYRINNEQFF. The CDR3 nucleotides are TGCGCCAGCAGCCAAGAGACCGTCACTTACCGAATAAACAATGAGCAGTTCTTC.

The J gene is TRBJ1-1, the V gene TRBV28; D is possibly TRBD1 (6 bases). The length of the CDR3 is 11 residues. Trimming cost V 6 bases and J 10 bases, with 12 bases left between them. CDR1 and CDR2 (germline): MDHEN, SYDVKM. CDR3 residues: CASSRTVGAFF. The CDR3 coding sequence is TGTGCCAGCAGCCGGACAGTTGGAGCTTTCTTT. Drawing the rest from reference TRBV28 and TRBJ1-1, the complete variable domain is DVKVTQSSRYLVKRTGEKVFLECVQDMDHENMFWYRQDPGLGLRLIYFSYDVKMKEKGDIPEGYSVSREKKERFSLILESASTNQTSMYLCASSRTVGAFFGQGTRLTVV.

Details on this clone: At one boundary the junction diverges from the germline segment, which might be a read error. The V call is TRBV7-7, the J call TRBJ1-4; TRBD1 matches at 9 bases. This CDR3 contains 15 residues. Germline CDR1 and CDR2: SSHAT and FNYEAQ (reference sequence). The CDR3 DNA sequence: TGTGCTAGCAGCTTGGGGACAGGGTCAAATGAAAAACTGTTTTTT. It is translated as CASSLGTGSNEKLFF.

This chain joins TRBV6-6 and TRBJ1-6; a weak D match, TRBD1 (5 bases). The CDR3 sequence is 15 residues long. V was cut by 5 bases and J by 7 bases, with 15 bases left in between. Germline CDR1 reads MNHNY; CDR2 reads SVGAGI (reference sequence). In DNA, the CDR3 is TGTGCCAGCAGTCCTATCCTCGCAGGGAATTCACCCCTCCACTTT. As protein: CASSPILAGNSPLHF.

For this clone: Other DNA sequences in the same sample also yield this CDR3. This chain uses TRBV7-2 with TRBJ1-5; 9 bases map to TRBD1. The V segment lost 5 bases and the J segment 4 bases; nucleotides outside the gene matches: 3. The CDR3 covers 14 residues. Germline assignment: CDR1 SGHTA and CDR2 FQGNSA. The CDR3 nucleotides are TGTGCCAGCAGCCTCGGGACAGGGAATCAGCCCCAGCATTTT. This encodes CASSLGTGNQPQHF.

The chain employs TRBV19 and TRBJ2-1, with D hard to call. This CDR3 has 12 residues. The V end was cut by 0 bases, the J end by 4 bases, with 1 base between. Germline V gives CDR1 LNHDA, CDR2 SQIVND (reference sequence). The DNA for the CDR3 is TGTGCCAGTAGTATAGATTACAATGAGCAGTTCTTC. Amino acids: CASSIDYNEQFF. The full variable domain, completed using reference TRBV19 and TRBJ2-1, is DGGITQSPKYLFRKEGQNVTLSCEQNLNHDAMYWYRQDPGQGLRLIYYSQIVNDFQKGDIAEGYSVSREKKESFPLTVTSAQKNPTAFYLCASSIDYNEQFFGPGTRLTVL.

The chain carries TRBV7-2 and TRBJ2-3, with TRBD2 matching 8 bases. Germline V gene lookup returns CDR1 SGHTA and CDR2 FQGNSA. The trim removed 5 bases at V and 4 bases at J, leaving 8 bases unmatched. The CDR3 runs 15 residues. CDR3 nucleotides: TGTGCCAGCAGCCGCGGGGGGCAGGTAGCAGATACGCAGTATTTT. Its protein product is CASSRGGQVADTQYF.

This chain links TRBV7-2 with TRBJ2-1; 12 bases map to TRBD2. Germline CDR1 and CDR2: SGHTA and FQGNSA. This CDR3 has 16 amino acids. V gave up 7 bases and J gave up 7 bases; unmatched junction bases: 11. The CDR3 spells CASTKFGLAGQNEQFF. In DNA, the CDR3 is TGTGCCAGCACTAAATTCGGACTAGCGGGACAAAATGAGCAGTTCTTC.

The CDR3 nucleotides are TGCGCCAGCAGCCCGGACAGGGGGAACACCGGGGAGCTGTTTTTT. Amino acids: CASSPDRGNTGELFF. The chain couples TRBV5-1 to TRBJ2-2, with 9 bases that match TRBD1. V shed 4 bases and J 1 base; nucleotides not matched to a gene: 2. CDR1 SGHRS and CDR2 YFSETQ come from the germline V gene. The CDR3 consists of 15 residues. The full variable domain, rest sourced from reference TRBV5-1 and TRBJ2-2, is KAGVTQTPRYLIKTRGQQVTLSCSPISGHRSVSWYQQTPGQGLQFLFEYFSETQRNKGNFPGRFSGRQFSNSRSEMNVSTLELGDSALYLCASSPDRGNTGELFFGEGSRLTVL.

The chain is built from TRBV7-2 and TRBJ2-2; 7 positions agree with TRBD2. V was clipped by 2 bases and J by 7 bases; unmatched bases: 10. Looked up from germline, CDR1 is SGHTA and CDR2 is FQGNSA. This CDR3 region has 16 residues. CDR3: CASSLLRLANGGELFF. As DNA, the CDR3 is TGTGCCAGCAGCTTACTGAGACTAGCCAATGGCGGGGAGCTGTTTTTT.

The chain uses TRBV28 and TRBJ2-5; weak D call: TRBD2 (6 bases). The CDR3 is 14 amino acids. The V gene's germline CDR1 is MDHEN and CDR2 SYDVKM. V was cut by 2 bases and J by 5 bases, with 12 bases left in between. The CDR3 DNA reads TGTGCCAGCAGTTTAGCGGGGTTAGGGGAGACCCAGTACTTC. Its translation: CASSLAGLGETQYF. Combining the CDR3 with reference TRBV28 and TRBJ2-5 gives the whole variable domain DVKVTQSSRYLVKRTGEKVFLECVQDMDHENMFWYRQDPGLGLRLIYFSYDVKMKEKGDIPEGYSVSREKKERFSLILESASTNQTSMYLCASSLAGLGETQYFGPGTRLLVL.

CDR3 region: CAWSVQGLGNQPQHF. CDR3 bases: TGTGCCTGGAGTGTACAGGGTCTAGGCAATCAGCCCCAGCATTTT. The rearrangement links TRBV30 to TRBJ1-5; perhaps TRBD1 as D (6 bases). Germline V gene data show CDR1 as GTSNPN and CDR2 as SVGIG (reference sequence). Trimming removed 0 bases from V and 2 bases from J, with 11 bases in between. This CDR3 is 15 amino acids long.

This CDR3 reads CATSTGLNQPQHF. DNA of the CDR3: TGTGCCACCTCGACAGGGCTCAATCAGCCCCAGCATTTT. V gene TRBV2 combines with J gene TRBJ1-5; 7 bases are shared with TRBD1. V dropped 10 bases and J dropped 3; count of bases not matched to a gene: 6. CDR3 size: 13 residues. Germline lookup yields CDR1 SNHLY and CDR2 FYNNEI.

The chain carries TRBV28 and TRBJ2-7; TRBD2 agrees at 10 bases. Germline lookup yields CDR1 MDHEN and CDR2 SYDVKM. The CDR3 contains 13 residues. J was trimmed by 13 bases and V by 4 bases; bases with no gene match: 10. The DNA for the CDR3 is TGTGCCAGCAGTTCCGTCTGGACTAGCGGAACCTACGTC. Amino acids: CASSSVWTSGTYV.

The chain has TRBV19 and TRBJ1-2; tentative D call: TRBD1 (5 bases). Germline V gene data show CDR1 as LNHDA and CDR2 as SQIVND (reference sequence). Trimming took off 3 bases at V and 6 bases at J, with 14 bases between the two ends. The CDR3 totals 14 residues. The CDR3 loop is CASSIRQRLHGYTF. The CDR3 DNA reads as TGTGCCAGTAGTATTCGACAGCGCCTCCATGGCTACACCTTC.

This chain joins TRBV6-1 and TRBJ2-7; D gene ambiguous. The CDR3 sequence is 13 residues long. Trimming shortened V by 4 bases and J by 2 bases, and 9 bases separated the two germline ends. Germline CDR1 is MNHNS and CDR2 is SASEGT. CDR3 sequence: CASSVQFPYEQYV. CDR3 sequence (DNA): TGTGCCAGCAGTGTTCAGTTCCCCTACGAGCAGTACGTC.